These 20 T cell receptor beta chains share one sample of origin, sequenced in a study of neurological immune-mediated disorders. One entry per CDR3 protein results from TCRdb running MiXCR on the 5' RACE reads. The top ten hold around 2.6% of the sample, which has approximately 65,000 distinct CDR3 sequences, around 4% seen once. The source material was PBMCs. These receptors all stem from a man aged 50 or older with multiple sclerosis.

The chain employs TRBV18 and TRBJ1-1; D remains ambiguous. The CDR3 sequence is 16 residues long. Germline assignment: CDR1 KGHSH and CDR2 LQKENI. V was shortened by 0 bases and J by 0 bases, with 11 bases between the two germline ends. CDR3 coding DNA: TGTGCCAGCTCACCACCGTGGGCCGGACTGAACACTGAAGCTTTCTTT. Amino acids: CASSPPWAGLNTEAFF.

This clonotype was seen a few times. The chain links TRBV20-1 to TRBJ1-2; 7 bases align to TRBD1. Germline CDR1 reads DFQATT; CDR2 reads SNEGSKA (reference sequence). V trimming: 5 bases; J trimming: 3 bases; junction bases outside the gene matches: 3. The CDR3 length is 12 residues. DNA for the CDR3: TGCAGTGCTGGGGGACAGCACTATGGCTACACCTTC. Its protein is CSAGGQHYGYTF.

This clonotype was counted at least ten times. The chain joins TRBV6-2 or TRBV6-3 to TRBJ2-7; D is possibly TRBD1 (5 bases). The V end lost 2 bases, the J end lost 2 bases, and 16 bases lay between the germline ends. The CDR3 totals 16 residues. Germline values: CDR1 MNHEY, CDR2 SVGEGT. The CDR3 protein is CASSYTYRSSTYEQYF. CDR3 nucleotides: TGTGCCAGCAGTTACACATACAGGTCATCGACCTACGAGCAGTACTTC.

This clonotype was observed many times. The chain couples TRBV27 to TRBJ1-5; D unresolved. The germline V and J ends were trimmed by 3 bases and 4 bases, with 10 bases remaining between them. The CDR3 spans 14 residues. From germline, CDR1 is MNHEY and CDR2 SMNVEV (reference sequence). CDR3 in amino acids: CASSFSDRNQPQHF. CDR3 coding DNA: TGTGCCAGCAGTTTTTCGGACCGTAATCAGCCCCAGCATTTT.

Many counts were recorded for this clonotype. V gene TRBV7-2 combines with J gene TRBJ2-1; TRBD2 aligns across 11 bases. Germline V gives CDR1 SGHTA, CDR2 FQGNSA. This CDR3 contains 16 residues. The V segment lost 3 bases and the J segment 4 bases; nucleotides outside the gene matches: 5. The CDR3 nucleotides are TGTGCCAGCAGCTTCGTTGGGACTAGCGGATACAATGAGCAGTTCTTC. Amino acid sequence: CASSFVGTSGYNEQFF.

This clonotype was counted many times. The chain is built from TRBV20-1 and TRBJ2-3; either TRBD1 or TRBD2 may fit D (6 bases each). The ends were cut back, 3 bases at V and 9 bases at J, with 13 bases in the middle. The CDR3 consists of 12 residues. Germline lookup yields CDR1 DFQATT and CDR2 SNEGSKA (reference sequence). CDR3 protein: CSARVGGTTQYF. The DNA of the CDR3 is TGCAGTGCTAGGGTGGGGGGCACAACGCAGTATTTT.

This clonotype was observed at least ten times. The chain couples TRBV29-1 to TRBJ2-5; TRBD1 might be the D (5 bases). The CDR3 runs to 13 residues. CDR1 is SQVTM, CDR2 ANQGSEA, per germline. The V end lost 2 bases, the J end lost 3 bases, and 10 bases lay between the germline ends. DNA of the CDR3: TGCAGCGTTGAAAGGGGAAGAGAAGAGACCCAGTACTTC. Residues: CSVERGREETQYF.

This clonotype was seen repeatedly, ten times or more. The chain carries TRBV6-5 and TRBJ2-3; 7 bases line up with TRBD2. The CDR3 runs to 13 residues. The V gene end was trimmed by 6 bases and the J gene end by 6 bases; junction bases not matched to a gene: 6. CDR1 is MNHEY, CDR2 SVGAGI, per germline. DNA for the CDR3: TGTGCCAGCAGCCGGACTAGGAGGGATACGCAGTATTTT. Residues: CASSRTRRDTQYF.

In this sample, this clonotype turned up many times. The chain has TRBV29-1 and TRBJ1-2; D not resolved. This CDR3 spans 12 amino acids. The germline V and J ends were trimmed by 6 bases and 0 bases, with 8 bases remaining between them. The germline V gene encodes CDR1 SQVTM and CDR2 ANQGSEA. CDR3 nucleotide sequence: TGCAGCGTCGGCGCCACTAACTATGGCTACACCTTC. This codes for CSVGATNYGYTF. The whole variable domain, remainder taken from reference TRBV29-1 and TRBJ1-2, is SAVISQKPSRDICQRGTSLTIQCQVDSQVTMMFWYRQQPGQSLTLIATANQGSEATYESGFVIDKFPISRPNLTFSTLTVSNMSPEDSSIYLCSVGATNYGYTFGSGTRLTVV.

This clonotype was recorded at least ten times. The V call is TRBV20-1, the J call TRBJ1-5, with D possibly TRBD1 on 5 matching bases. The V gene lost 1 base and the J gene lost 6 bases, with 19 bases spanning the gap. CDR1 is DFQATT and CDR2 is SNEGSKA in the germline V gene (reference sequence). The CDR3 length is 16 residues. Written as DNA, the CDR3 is TGCAGTGCTAGAGCCCTGAGGGTGCCAGGGAGTCAGCCCCAGCATTTT. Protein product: CSARALRVPGSQPQHF.

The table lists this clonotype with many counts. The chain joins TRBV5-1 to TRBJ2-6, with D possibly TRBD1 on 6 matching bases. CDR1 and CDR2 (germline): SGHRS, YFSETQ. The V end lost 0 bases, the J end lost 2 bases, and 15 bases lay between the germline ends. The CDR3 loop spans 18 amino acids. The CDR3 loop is CASSLAWTAPAGANVLTF. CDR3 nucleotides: TGCGCCAGCAGCTTGGCGTGGACAGCCCCAGCTGGGGCCAACGTCCTGACTTTC.

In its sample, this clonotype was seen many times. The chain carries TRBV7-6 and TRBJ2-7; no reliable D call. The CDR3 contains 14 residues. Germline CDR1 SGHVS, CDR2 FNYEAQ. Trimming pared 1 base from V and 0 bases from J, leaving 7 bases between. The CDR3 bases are TGTGCCAGCAGCTTAGACAGCCTCTCCTACGAGCAGTACTTC. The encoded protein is CASSLDSLSYEQYF.

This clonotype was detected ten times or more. The CDR3, as DNA: TGCGCCAGCAGCTCCCGGACAGGCCAAAAAGAGACCCAGTACTTC. Its translation is CASSSRTGQKETQYF. The rearrangement joins TRBV5-1 to TRBJ2-5; 7 nucleotides match TRBD1. This CDR3 is 15 amino acids long. Germline lookup yields CDR1 SGHRS and CDR2 YFSETQ. The ends lost 3 bases at V and 3 bases at J; junction bases unmatched: 8. Supplemented by reference TRBV5-1 and TRBJ2-5, the full variable domain reads KAGVTQTPRYLIKTRGQQVTLSCSPISGHRSVSWYQQTPGQGLQFLFEYFSETQRNKGNFPGRFSGRQFSNSRSEMNVSTLELGDSALYLCASSSRTGQKETQYFGPGTRLLVL.

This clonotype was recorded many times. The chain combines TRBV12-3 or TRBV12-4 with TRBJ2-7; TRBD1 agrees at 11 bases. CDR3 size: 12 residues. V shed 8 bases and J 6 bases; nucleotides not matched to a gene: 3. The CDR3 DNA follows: TGTGCCAGCCGGACAGGGGGCCTCGAGCAGTACTTC. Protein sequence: CASRTGGLEQYF.

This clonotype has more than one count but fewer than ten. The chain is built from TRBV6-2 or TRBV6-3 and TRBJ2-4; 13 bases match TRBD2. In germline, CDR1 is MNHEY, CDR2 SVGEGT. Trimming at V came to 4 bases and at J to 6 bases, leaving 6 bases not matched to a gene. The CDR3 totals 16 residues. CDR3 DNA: TGTGCCAGCAGTTTTAGGACTAGCGGGGGAGCAAACATTCAGTACTTC. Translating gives CASSFRTSGGANIQYF.

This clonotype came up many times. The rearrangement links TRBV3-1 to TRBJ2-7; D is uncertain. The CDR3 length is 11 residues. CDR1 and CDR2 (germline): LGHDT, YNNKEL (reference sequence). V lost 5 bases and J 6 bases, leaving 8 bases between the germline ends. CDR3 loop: CASSMRTEQYF. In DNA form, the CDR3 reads TGTGCCAGCAGCATGCGGACCGAGCAGTACTTC.

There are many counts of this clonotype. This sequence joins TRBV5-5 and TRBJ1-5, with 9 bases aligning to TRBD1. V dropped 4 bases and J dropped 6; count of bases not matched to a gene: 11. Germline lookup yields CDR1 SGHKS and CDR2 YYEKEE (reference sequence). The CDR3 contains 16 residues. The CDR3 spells CASSGTGTRAAQPQHF. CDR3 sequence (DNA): TGTGCCAGCAGCGGGACAGGGACGCGGGCTGCTCAGCCCCAGCATTTT.

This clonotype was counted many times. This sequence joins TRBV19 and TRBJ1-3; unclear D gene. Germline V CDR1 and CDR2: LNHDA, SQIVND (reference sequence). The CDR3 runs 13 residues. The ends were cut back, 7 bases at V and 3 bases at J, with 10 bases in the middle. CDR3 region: CASIPDLGNTIYF. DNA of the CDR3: TGTGCCAGTATCCCGGACCTTGGAAACACCATATATTTT.

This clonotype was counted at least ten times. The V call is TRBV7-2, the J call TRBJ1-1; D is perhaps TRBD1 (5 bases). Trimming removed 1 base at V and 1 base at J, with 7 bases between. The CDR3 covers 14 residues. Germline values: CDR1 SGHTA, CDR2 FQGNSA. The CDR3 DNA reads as TGTGCCAGCAGCTTAGGCAGGGCGAACACTGAAGCTTTCTTT. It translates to CASSLGRANTEAFF.

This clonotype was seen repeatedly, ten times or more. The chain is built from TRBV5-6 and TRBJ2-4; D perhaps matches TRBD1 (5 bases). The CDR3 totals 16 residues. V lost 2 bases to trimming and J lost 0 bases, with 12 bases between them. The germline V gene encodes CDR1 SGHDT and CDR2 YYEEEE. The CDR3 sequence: CASSLGALLAKNIQYF. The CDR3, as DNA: TGTGCCAGCAGCTTAGGGGCGTTATTAGCCAAAAACATTCAGTACTTC.